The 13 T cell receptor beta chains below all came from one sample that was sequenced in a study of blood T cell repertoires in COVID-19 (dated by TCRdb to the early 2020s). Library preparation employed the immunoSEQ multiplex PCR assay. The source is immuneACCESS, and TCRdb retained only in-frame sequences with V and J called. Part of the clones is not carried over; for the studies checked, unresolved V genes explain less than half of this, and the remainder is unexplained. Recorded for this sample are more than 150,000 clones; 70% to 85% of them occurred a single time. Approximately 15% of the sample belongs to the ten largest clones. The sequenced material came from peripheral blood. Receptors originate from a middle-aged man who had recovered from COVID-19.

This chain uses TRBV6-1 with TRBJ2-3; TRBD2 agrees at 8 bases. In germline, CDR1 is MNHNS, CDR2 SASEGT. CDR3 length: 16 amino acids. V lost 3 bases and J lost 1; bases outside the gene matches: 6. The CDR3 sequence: CASSDRAGVRTDTQYF. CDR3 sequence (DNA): TGTGCCAGCAGTGACAGAGCGGGAGTTCGCACAGATACGCAGTATTTT.

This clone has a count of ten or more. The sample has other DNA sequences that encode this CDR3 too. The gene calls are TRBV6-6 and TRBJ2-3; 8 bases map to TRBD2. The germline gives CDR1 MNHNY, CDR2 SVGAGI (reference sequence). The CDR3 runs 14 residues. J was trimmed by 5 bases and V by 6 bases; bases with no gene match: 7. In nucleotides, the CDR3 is TGTGCCAGCAGCCGAGGACTAGCAGGAGATACGCAGTATTTT. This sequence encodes CASSRGLAGDTQYF.

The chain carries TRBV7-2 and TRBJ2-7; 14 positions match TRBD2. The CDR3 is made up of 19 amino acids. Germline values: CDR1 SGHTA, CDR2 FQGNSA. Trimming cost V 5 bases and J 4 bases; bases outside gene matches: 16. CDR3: CASSPRPGTSGSNIYEQYF. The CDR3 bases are TGTGCCAGCAGCCCCCGCCCCGGGACTAGCGGGAGTAATATTTACGAGCAGTACTTC.

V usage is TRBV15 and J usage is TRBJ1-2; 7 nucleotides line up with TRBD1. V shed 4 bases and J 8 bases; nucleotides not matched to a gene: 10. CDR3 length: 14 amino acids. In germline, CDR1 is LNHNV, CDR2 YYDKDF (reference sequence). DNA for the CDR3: TGTGCCACCAGCAATAACGAGGGGGCGAGGGGCTACACCTTC. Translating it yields CATSNNEGARGYTF. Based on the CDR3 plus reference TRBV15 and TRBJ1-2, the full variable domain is DAMVIQNPRYQVTQFGKPVTLSCSQTLNHNVMYWYQQKSSQAPKLLFHYYDKDFNNEADTPDNFQSRRPNTSFCFLDIRSPGLGDTAMYLCATSNNEGARGYTFGSGTRLTVV.

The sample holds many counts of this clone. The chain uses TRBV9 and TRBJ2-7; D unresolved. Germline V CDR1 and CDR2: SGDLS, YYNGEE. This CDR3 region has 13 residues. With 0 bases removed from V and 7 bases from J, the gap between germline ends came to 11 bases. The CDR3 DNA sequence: TGTGCCAGCAGCGTAGCGAGTGGTATGGAGCAGTACTTC. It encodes CASSVASGMEQYF.

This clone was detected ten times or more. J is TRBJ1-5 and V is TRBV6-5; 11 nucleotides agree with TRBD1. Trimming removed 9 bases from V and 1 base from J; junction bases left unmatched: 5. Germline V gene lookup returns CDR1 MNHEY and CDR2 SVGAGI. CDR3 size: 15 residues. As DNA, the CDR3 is TGTGCCAGTGGGACAGGGGGGGGAAGCAATCAGCCCCAGCATTTT. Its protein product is CASGTGGGSNQPQHF.

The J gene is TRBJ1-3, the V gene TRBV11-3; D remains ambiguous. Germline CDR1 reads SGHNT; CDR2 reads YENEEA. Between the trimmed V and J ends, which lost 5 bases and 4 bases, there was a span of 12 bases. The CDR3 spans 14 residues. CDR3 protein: CASSPGREGNTIYF. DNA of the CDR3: TGTGCCAGCAGCCCCGGACGGGAAGGAAACACCATATATTTT.

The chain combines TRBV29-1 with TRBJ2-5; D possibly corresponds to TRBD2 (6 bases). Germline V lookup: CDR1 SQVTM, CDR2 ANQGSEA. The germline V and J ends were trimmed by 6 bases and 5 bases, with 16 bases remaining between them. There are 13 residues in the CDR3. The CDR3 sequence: CSVLVTSGETQYF. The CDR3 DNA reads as TGCAGCGTCCTCGTAACCAGCGGGGAGACCCAGTACTTC. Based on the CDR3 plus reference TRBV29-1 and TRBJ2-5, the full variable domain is SAVISQKPSRDICQRGTSLTIQCQVDSQVTMMFWYRQQPGQSLTLIATANQGSEATYESGFVIDKFPISRPNLTFSTLTVSNMSPEDSSIYLCSVLVTSGETQYFGPGTRLLVL.

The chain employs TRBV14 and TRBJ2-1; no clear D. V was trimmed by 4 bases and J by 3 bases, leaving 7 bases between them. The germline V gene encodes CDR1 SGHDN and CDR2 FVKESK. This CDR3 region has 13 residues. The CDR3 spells CASSRPLYNEQFF. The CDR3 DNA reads TGTGCCAGCAGCCGTCCTCTCTACAATGAGCAGTTCTTC.

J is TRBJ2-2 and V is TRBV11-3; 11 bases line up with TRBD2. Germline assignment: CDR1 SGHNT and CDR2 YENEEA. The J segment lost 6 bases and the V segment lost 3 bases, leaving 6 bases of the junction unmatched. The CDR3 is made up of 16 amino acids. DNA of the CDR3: TGTGCCAGCAGCTTGACTAGCGGGATTGTTTCCGGGGAGCTGTTTTTT. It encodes CASSLTSGIVSGELFF.

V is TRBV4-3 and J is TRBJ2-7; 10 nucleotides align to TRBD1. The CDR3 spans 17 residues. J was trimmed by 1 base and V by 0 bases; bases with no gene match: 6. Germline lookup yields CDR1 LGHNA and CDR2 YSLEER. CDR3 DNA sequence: TGCGCCAGCAGCCAAGATATTGGGACAGGGGCATCCTACGAGCAGTACTTC. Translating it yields CASSQDIGTGASYEQYF.

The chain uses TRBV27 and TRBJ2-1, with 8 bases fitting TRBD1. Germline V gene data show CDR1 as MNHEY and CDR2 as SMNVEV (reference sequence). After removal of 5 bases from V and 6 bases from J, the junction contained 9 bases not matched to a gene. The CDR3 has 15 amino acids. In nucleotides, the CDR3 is TGTGCCAGCAGTGTGGACAGGGAAGTAGGCAATGAGCAGTTCTTC. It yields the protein CASSVDREVGNEQFF.

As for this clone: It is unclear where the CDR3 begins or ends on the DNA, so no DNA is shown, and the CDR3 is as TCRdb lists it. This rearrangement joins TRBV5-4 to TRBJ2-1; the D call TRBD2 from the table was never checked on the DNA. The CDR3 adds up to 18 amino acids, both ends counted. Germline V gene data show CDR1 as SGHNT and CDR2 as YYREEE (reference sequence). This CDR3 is CASSPSGLEKASYNEQFF.